This passage covers 30 T cell receptor beta chains from one sample sequenced in a study of metastatic and nonmetastatic thyroid tumors. Every patient underwent thyroid surgery untreated. TCRdb used MiXCR to call clones anew from the PCR reads. The table has under 30,000 clones, roughly 19% seen once. Material: blood. All receptors derive from a male donor with papillary thyroid cancer or a benign thyroid nodule (not recorded which). Some clones in this sample may be carry-over from other donors' samples.

Relative to its sample, this clone is medium-sized. This chain uses TRBV4-1 with TRBJ2-7; D perhaps matches TRBD1 (5 bases). Germline V gene lookup returns CDR1 MGHRA and CDR2 YSYEKL. The CDR3 has 14 amino acids. The V and J ends lost 0 bases and 3 bases respectively, with 9 bases between them. DNA for the CDR3: TGCGCCAGCAGCCAAGACAGGGCAGGCTACGAGCAGTACTTC. Translated, it gives CASSQDRAGYEQYF.

The sample holds many counts of this clone. The CDR3 reads CASSPGTSGVFTQYF. For the CDR3, the DNA is TGTGCCAGCAGTCCCGGGACTAGCGGGGTGTTTACCCAGTACTTC. The genes are TRBV27 and TRBJ2-5; 13 nucleotides agree with TRBD2. J lost 8 bases, V lost 5 bases, and 8 bases had no gene match. Germline CDR1 reads MNHEY; CDR2 reads SMNVEV (reference sequence). This CDR3 is built from 15 residues.

This clone has at least ten counts. J is TRBJ2-7 and V is TRBV11-2, with D possibly matching TRBD2 (6 bases). Germline V lookup: CDR1 SGHAT, CDR2 FQNNGV. Trimming cost V 5 bases and J 6 bases, with 17 bases left between them. CDR3 length: 14 residues. In DNA form, the CDR3 reads TGTGCCAGCAGCCCTTGGGAGGCTAGACGCGAGCAGTACTTC. This sequence encodes CASSPWEARREQYF.

There are many counts of this clone. The chain recombines TRBV6-5 with TRBJ2-1; a weak D match, TRBD1 (6 bases). Germline values: CDR1 MNHEY, CDR2 SVGAGI. The CDR3 extends over 16 amino acids. Trimming left V 1 base short and J 7 bases short, with 17 bases between. The CDR3 coding sequence is TGTGCCAGCAGTTACTTAGGGCAGGGGAAGGAGAATGAGCAGTTCTTC. It yields the protein CASSYLGQGKENEQFF.

This clone has a count of ten or more. The chain recombines TRBV24-1 with TRBJ1-1; 11 bases match TRBD1. Germline CDR1 reads KGHDR; CDR2 reads SFDVKD. The CDR3 extends over 15 amino acids. The junction had 3 bases not matched to a gene; V was cut back by 4 bases and J by 3 bases. CDR3 bases: TGTGCCACCAGTGACTCGGGACAGGGGGACACTGAAGCTTTCTTT. Translation: CATSDSGQGDTEAFF.

This clone occurred many times. The chain joins TRBV7-9 to TRBJ1-1; D ambiguous. Germline CDR1 and CDR2: SEHNR and FQNEAQ (reference sequence). V shed 5 bases and J shed 2 bases, with 9 bases lying between them. The CDR3 consists of 13 residues. CDR3 amino acids: CASSQEPNTEAFF. The CDR3 region has the DNA TGTGCCAGCAGCCAAGAACCTAACACTGAAGCTTTCTTT.

This clone was picked up many times. The chain carries TRBV7-9 and TRBJ2-3; D perhaps matches TRBD2 (6 bases). This CDR3 comprises 14 residues. CDR1 is SEHNR, CDR2 FQNEAQ, per germline (reference sequence). V was clipped by 3 bases and J by 1 base, with 8 bases between them. Here the CDR3 reads CASSFGGGTDTQYF. CDR3 coding DNA: TGTGCCAGCAGCTTCGGCGGGGGCACAGATACGCAGTATTTT.

CDR3 sequence: CASSRAAPSYEQYF. The CDR3 DNA is TGTGCCAGCAGTCGGGCGGCGCCCTCCTACGAGCAGTACTTC. The chain has TRBV6-2 or TRBV6-3 and TRBJ2-7; no clear D gene. This CDR3 comprises 14 residues. The V gene lost 5 bases and the J gene lost 0 bases, with 11 bases spanning the gap. Germline lookup yields CDR1 MNHEY and CDR2 SVGEGT.

The V gene is TRBV6-1, the J gene TRBJ2-2, with D unresolved. The germline V gene has CDR1 MNHNS and CDR2 SASEGT. With 7 bases removed from V and 7 bases from J, the gap between germline ends came to 13 bases. This CDR3 is built from 13 residues. The CDR3 loop is CASTTSADGELFF. The DNA of the CDR3 is TGTGCCAGCACGACCTCGGCTGACGGGGAGCTGTTTTTT.

This clone has at least ten counts. The chain employs TRBV11-3 and TRBJ2-7; tentatively, D is TRBD2 (7 bases). The ends were cut back, 3 bases at V and 5 bases at J, with 11 bases in the middle. Germline-derived CDR1 and CDR2 are SGHNT and YENEEA. This CDR3 region has 13 residues. The CDR3 here is CASSLRGLDEQYF. CDR3 sequence (DNA): TGTGCCAGCAGCTTGCGGGGGCTGGACGAGCAGTACTTC. Filled out from reference TRBV11-3 and TRBJ2-7, the complete variable domain reads EAGVVQSPRYKIIEKKQPVAFWCNPISGHNTLYWYLQNLGQGPELLIRYENEEAVDDSQLPKDRFSAERLKGVDSTLKIQPAELGDSAVYLCASSLRGLDEQYFGPGTRLTVT.

By its share, this clone is medium-sized. The V gene is TRBV5-1, the J gene TRBJ2-7, with D possibly matching TRBD2 (5 bases). The V gene lost 0 bases and the J gene lost 2 bases, with 15 bases spanning the gap. Germline lookup yields CDR1 SGHRS and CDR2 YFSETQ. CDR3 length equals 16 residues. Written as DNA, the CDR3 is TGCGCCAGCAGCTTGGCAAGGACTGAAACCGCCTACGAGCAGTACTTC. This sequence encodes CASSLARTETAYEQYF.

In its sample, this clone is medium-sized. The chain has TRBV4-3 and TRBJ1-2; no definite D call. V was pared by 4 bases and J by 4 bases, with 13 bases between. The length of the CDR3 is 14 residues. Germline-derived CDR1 and CDR2 are LGHNA and YSLEER. The CDR3 spells CASSPTGRSYGYTF. In DNA form, the CDR3 reads TGCGCCAGCAGCCCGACCGGACGGAGCTATGGCTACACCTTC.

This clone was observed many times. CDR3 coding DNA: TGCAGTGCTGCCCTCGGGACAGGGTATGGCTACACCTTC. Its protein is CSAALGTGYGYTF. The gene calls are TRBV20-1 and TRBJ1-2, with 9 positions matching TRBD1. With V trimmed by 5 bases and J by 5 bases, 6 bases remained unmatched. In germline, CDR1 is DFQATT, CDR2 SNEGSKA (reference sequence). The CDR3 totals 13 residues.

This clone appeared a few times. A much more abundant neighbour one base away suggests this may be a read error. The chain links TRBV3-1 to TRBJ1-2; D unclear. CDR1 is LGHDT and CDR2 is YNNKEL in the germline V gene (reference sequence). The CDR3 loop spans 14 amino acids. The CDR3 nucleotides read TGTGCCAGCAGCCAAGGGACGGTGGGTTTTGGCTGCACCTTC. It yields the protein CASSQGTVGFGCTF.

This clone showed up just a few times. A much larger clone lies one base from this, so it may be a read error. The chain recombines TRBV7-2 with TRBJ2-5; no firm D call. The CDR3 spans 13 residues. Germline lookup yields CDR1 SGHTA and CDR2 FQGNSA. The CDR3 protein is CASSLGHQETKYF. The CDR3 region has the DNA TGTGCCAGCAGCTTAGGACACCAAGAGACCAAGTACTTC.

The chain links TRBV7-2 to TRBJ2-2; D is unclear. CDR1 is SGHTA and CDR2 is FQGNSA in the germline V gene. This CDR3 spans 14 amino acids. V was pared by 1 base and J by 1 base, with 4 bases between. Here the CDR3 reads CASSLEGNTGELFF. The CDR3 region has the DNA TGTGCCAGCAGCTTAGAAGGGAACACCGGGGAGCTGTTTTTT. The complete variable domain, with remaining parts taken from reference TRBV7-2 and TRBJ2-2, reads GAGVSQSPSNKVTEKGKDVELRCDPISGHTALYWYRQSLGQGLEFLIYFQGNSAPDKSGLPSDRFSAERTGGSVSTLTIQRTQQEDSAVYLCASSLEGNTGELFFGEGSRLTVL.

This clone was observed many times. V usage is TRBV6-1 and J usage is TRBJ1-1; 8 bases align to TRBD1. The CDR3 contains 15 residues. Germline V CDR1 and CDR2: MNHNS, SASEGT. The V and J ends lost 5 bases and 0 bases, in that order; junction bases with no gene match: 5. DNA for the CDR3: TGTGCCAGCAGTCCCACGACAGGGGTGAACACTGAAGCTTTCTTT. Protein sequence: CASSPTTGVNTEAFF.

This clone was seen at least ten times. In nucleotides, the CDR3 is TGTGCTAGTGTCAAAGACAGGGAAGAGACCCAGTACTTC. Its translation is CASVKDREETQYF. The chain combines TRBV12-5 with TRBJ2-5; 7 bases align to TRBD1. Germline values: CDR1 LGHNT, CDR2 FRNRAP. The CDR3 covers 13 residues. V trimming: 7 bases; J trimming: 3 bases; junction bases outside the gene matches: 5.

This clone was detected only a few times. Since no conserved phenylalanine or tryptophan closes the CDR3, a read error is the likely cause. The DNA is omitted, as the CDR3 cannot be located on it reliably, and the CDR3 follows TCRdb's listing. The V and J genes are TRBV5-1 and TRBJ1-1. Both ends counted, the CDR3 spans 12 residues. Germline assignment: CDR1 SGHRS and CDR2 YFSETQ. CDR3: CASIGANPESFL.

This clone was found many times. Other DNA sequences of this sample code for an identical CDR3. This rearrangement joins TRBV9 to TRBJ1-1, with 7 bases identical to TRBD1. CDR3 length: 15 amino acids. J gave up 5 bases and V 3 bases, and 10 bases lay outside the gene matches. CDR1 and CDR2 (germline): SGDLS, YYNGEE. CDR3 sequence: CASSATGNVVTEAFF. The CDR3 nucleotides read TGTGCCAGCAGCGCGACAGGGAATGTTGTGACTGAAGCTTTCTTT.

The genes are TRBV6-6 and TRBJ2-1, with TRBD2 as a possible D gene (6 bases). With 4 bases removed from V and 4 bases from J, the gap between germline ends came to 17 bases. CDR1 and CDR2 (germline): MNHNY, SVGAGI (reference sequence). The CDR3 is 16 amino acids. For the CDR3, the DNA is TGTGCCAGCAGTTCTGGGTCCGGGGGACCTTACAATGAGCAGTTCTTC. It codes for CASSSGSGGPYNEQFF.

This clone showed up many times. V gene TRBV6-1 combines with J gene TRBJ1-1, with D hard to call. V was shortened by 7 bases and J by 6 bases, with 12 bases between the two germline ends. Germline V lookup: CDR1 MNHNS, CDR2 SASEGT. The CDR3 runs 12 residues. The CDR3 region is CASIEGGSEAFF. CDR3 DNA: TGTGCCAGCATCGAGGGAGGGTCTGAAGCTTTCTTT.

This clone has at least ten counts. V gene TRBV6-4 combines with J gene TRBJ2-3, with TRBD2 matching 11 bases. Trimming at V came to 8 bases and at J to 4 bases, leaving 8 bases not matched to a gene. The CDR3 is 15 amino acids. CDR1 MRHNA and CDR2 SNTAGT come from the germline V gene. The CDR3 sequence is CASSPGLADSDTQYF. CDR3 nucleotide sequence: TGTGCCAGCTCGCCGGGACTAGCGGATTCAGATACGCAGTATTTT.

The sample holds many counts of this clone. CDR3 sequence reads: CSAERQYNEQFF. DNA for the CDR3: TGCAGTGCGGAGCGACAGTACAATGAGCAGTTCTTC. The chain joins TRBV20-1 to TRBJ2-1; a possible D gene is TRBD1 (5 bases). CDR3 size: 12 residues. CDR1 is DFQATT, CDR2 SNEGSKA, per germline (reference sequence). Trimming left V 6 bases short and J 4 bases short, with 10 bases between.

This clone was detected ten times or more. The V and J genes are TRBV20-1 and TRBJ1-5; 7 nucleotides line up with TRBD1. Germline V gene data show CDR1 as DFQATT and CDR2 as SNEGSKA (reference sequence). The CDR3 consists of 14 residues. V trimming: 1 base; J trimming: 7 bases; junction bases outside the gene matches: 7. CDR3 DNA: TGCAGTGCTAGAGGACAGGGCTTGACCCAGCCCCAGCATTTT. This gives the protein CSARGQGLTQPQHF.

By sample share, this clone is medium-sized. The chain has TRBV15 and TRBJ2-7; 8 bases are shared with TRBD1. In germline, CDR1 is LNHNV, CDR2 YYDKDF (reference sequence). V gave up 2 bases and J gave up 7 bases; unmatched junction bases: 22. The CDR3 length is 19 residues. CDR3 nucleotide sequence: TGTGCCACCAGCAGATCGAGAGGACAGGGAAGTCCCCAACAGCGGGAGCAGTACTTC. Protein product: CATSRSRGQGSPQQREQYF.

This clone was observed at least ten times. The chain joins TRBV2 to TRBJ2-2; 12 positions agree with TRBD2. Germline V gene lookup returns CDR1 SNHLY and CDR2 FYNNEI. This CDR3 spans 13 amino acids. Trimming removed 10 bases from V and 5 bases from J; junction bases left unmatched: 2. CDR3 loop: CANGLAGTGELFF. The CDR3 coding sequence is TGTGCCAATGGACTAGCGGGGACCGGGGAGCTGTTTTTT.

This clone came up a few times. A much larger clone lies one base from this, so it may be a read error. The V call is TRBV7-8, the J call TRBJ2-2; D is possibly TRBD2 (5 bases). The CDR3 has 16 amino acids. The germline gives CDR1 SGHVS, CDR2 FQNEAQ. The CDR3 nucleotides read TGTGTCAGCAGCTTAACCGGCCAACCCGGCACCGGGGATCTGTTTTTT. Translating gives CVSSLTGQPGTGDLFF.

This clone was picked up many times. The V and J genes are TRBV30 and TRBJ2-1; TRBD2 might be the D (6 bases). Looked up from germline, CDR1 is GTSNPN and CDR2 is SVGIG (reference sequence). This CDR3 has 11 amino acids. Trimming removed 4 bases from V and 7 bases from J, with 8 bases in between. CDR3 sequence (DNA): TGTGCCTGGAACGGACTAAATGAGCAGTTCTTC. It is translated as CAWNGLNEQFF.

Points on this clone: An end of the junction does not agree with germline; a read error may underlie this. V and J are TRBV6-1 and TRBJ2-3; 9 positions match TRBD2. Germline V gene lookup returns CDR1 MNHNS and CDR2 SASEGT. The CDR3 is 17 residues long. The CDR3 DNA follows: TGTGCCAGCAGTGGGTTTGTTCGTAGCGGGAGTGGGAATACGCAGTCTTTT. Translating gives CASSGFVRSGSGNTQSF.